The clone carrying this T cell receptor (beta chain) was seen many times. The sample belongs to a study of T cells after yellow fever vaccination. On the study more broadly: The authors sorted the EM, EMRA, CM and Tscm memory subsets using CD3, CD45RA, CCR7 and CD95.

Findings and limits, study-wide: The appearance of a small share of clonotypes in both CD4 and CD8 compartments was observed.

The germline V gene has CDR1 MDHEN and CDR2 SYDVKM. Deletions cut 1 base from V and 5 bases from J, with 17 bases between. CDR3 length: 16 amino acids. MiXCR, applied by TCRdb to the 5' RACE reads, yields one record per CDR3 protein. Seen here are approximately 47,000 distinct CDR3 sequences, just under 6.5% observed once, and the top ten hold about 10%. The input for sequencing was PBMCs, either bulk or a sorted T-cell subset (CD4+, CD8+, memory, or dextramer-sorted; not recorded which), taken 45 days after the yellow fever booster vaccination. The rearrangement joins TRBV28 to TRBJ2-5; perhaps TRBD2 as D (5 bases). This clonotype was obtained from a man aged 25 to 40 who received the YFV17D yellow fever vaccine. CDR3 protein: CASSLYSRDRPETQYF. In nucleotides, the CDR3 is TGTGCCAGCAGTTTATATTCGAGGGATAGGCCGGAGACCCAGTACTTC.